These T cell receptor beta chains were read from a single sample in a study of shared clonotypes between healthy human individuals. Here immunoSEQ multiplex PCR was the method, and the copy in TCRdb shows in-frame clones only, minus some. The sample lists 550,000 to 850,000 clones, approximately 77% occurring once. Source material: memory CD4+ T cells sorted from blood. Receptor source: a woman aged 30 to 39 in good health. Each CDR3 is given without its conserved first and last residue.

J gene: TRBJ1-3
V gene: TRBV2
CDR3 protein: ASSIDSPGNTIY

J gene: TRBJ2-7
V gene: TRBV11-2
CDR3 protein: ASSSRSRGVVSYEQY

J gene: TRBJ2-7
V gene: TRBV9
CDR3 protein: ASSVHYGTSEQY

J gene: TRBJ2-1
V gene: TRBV18
CDR3 protein: ASSLGTSNEQF

J gene: TRBJ1-5
V gene: TRBV28
CDR3 protein: ASSWGRGNQPQH

J gene: TRBJ2-5
V gene: TRBV28
CDR3 protein: ASSLTRERY

J gene: TRBJ1-1
V gene: TRBV5-1
CDR3 protein: ASRLRPVQGDTEAF

J gene: TRBJ2-7
V gene: TRBV5-4
CDR3 protein: ASSPRTVSSYEQY

J gene: TRBJ1-1
V gene: TRBV5-4
CDR3 protein: ASRRDTEAF

J gene: TRBJ1-1
V gene: TRBV28
CDR3 protein: ASSTGGVTEAF

J gene: TRBJ1-5
V gene: TRBV6-5
CDR3 protein: ASRPDGSNQPQH

J gene: TRBJ1-1
V gene: TRBV5-5
CDR3 protein: ASSWEGTEAF

J gene: TRBJ2-2
V gene: TRBV11-2
CDR3 protein: ASSLPQGARFTGELF

J gene: TRBJ2-5
V gene: TRBV7-3
CDR3 protein: ASSLRAGASQETQY

J gene: TRBJ2-5
V gene: TRBV5-1
CDR3 protein: ASSTERRERQETQY

J gene: TRBJ2-7
V gene: TRBV6-4
CDR3 protein: ASSLMDGYEQY

J gene: TRBJ2-7
V gene: TRBV7-9
CDR3 protein: ASSFLMGQGKRVGEQY

J gene: TRBJ1-2
V gene: TRBV4-2
CDR3 protein: ASSQHGTANYGYT